The next 15 T cell receptor beta chains were all read from a single sample in a study of OX40 agonist ivuxolimab in advanced cancers. Only in-frame clones appear in the TCRdb table, and some are missing; sequencing was by immunoSEQ multiplex PCR. Altogether roughly 57,000 clones are present, about four fifths being singletons, with the ten largest covering 2% to 3%. Material: CD4+ or CD8+ T cells sorted from blood, obtained in a trial of the OX40 agonist ivuxolimab. These TCRs come from an adult with an advanced solid tumor such as melanoma, head and neck, liver or kidney cancer.

This clone has only one observation. The V call is TRBV11-2, the J call TRBJ1-2, with 7 bases matching TRBD1. Germline lookup yields CDR1 SGHAT and CDR2 FQNNGV. The CDR3 contains 18 residues. Losses at the gene ends were 5 bases for V and 0 bases for J; bases not matched to a gene: 15. CDR3 DNA: TGTGCCAGCAGCCAACAGGGGACCTACAACCCATCTAACTATGGCTACACCTTC. As protein: CASSQQGTYNPSNYGYTF.

This sequence joins TRBV5-1 and TRBJ1-1, with D possibly being TRBD1 (6 bases). The V and J ends lost 4 bases and 5 bases respectively, with 15 bases between them. The CDR3 sequence is 14 residues long. CDR1 and CDR2 (germline): SGHRS, YFSETQ. The CDR3 loop reads CASSPPQGSTEAFF. CDR3 nucleotide sequence: TGCGCCAGCAGCCCCCCGCAGGGGAGTACTGAAGCTTTCTTT.

This clone was found a few times. CDR3 DNA: TGTGCCAGCAGCTTGGACAGTAATCAGCCCCAGCATTTT. Amino acid sequence: CASSLDSNQPQHF. The V and J genes are TRBV7-8 and TRBJ1-5, with D tentatively TRBD1 (6 bases). V was cut by 3 bases and J by 4 bases, with 7 bases left in between. The germline V gene has CDR1 SGHVS and CDR2 FQNEAQ. The CDR3 has 13 amino acids.

In nucleotides, the CDR3 is TGTGCCTGGAGTGTGCTACTAGCGGGAGGTGATGAGCAGTTCTTC. It specifies CAWSVLLAGGDEQFF. V is TRBV30 and J is TRBJ2-1; 12 bases map to TRBD2. The CDR3 extends over 15 amino acids. Trimming took 0 bases from V and 8 from J; bases not matched to a gene: 5. Germline V lookup: CDR1 GTSNPN, CDR2 SVGIG (reference sequence).

V and J are TRBV7-2 and TRBJ1-5; no reliable D call. The length of the CDR3 is 13 residues. Trimming shortened V by 5 bases and J by 6 bases, and 11 bases separated the two germline ends. Per germline, CDR1 SGHTA and CDR2 FQGNSA. For the CDR3, the DNA is TGTGCCAGCAGCACCCCTTCAGGTCAGCCCCAGCATTTT. Its translation: CASSTPSGQPQHF.

Notes on this clone: At the DNA level, this CDR3 is encoded by other sequences in the same sample as well. CDR3 in DNA: TGCGCCAGCAGCTTGGTGGCGGGAGAGGGCACCGGGGAGCTGTTTTTT. Protein: CASSLVAGEGTGELFF. This sequence joins TRBV5-1 and TRBJ2-2; TRBD2 matches at 7 bases. CDR3 length equals 16 residues. Germline V CDR1 and CDR2: SGHRS, YFSETQ. The ends lost 0 bases at V and 4 bases at J; junction bases unmatched: 6.

The chain joins TRBV10-3 to TRBJ1-1, with D maybe TRBD1 (6 bases). Trimming took 2 bases from V and 5 from J, leaving 12 bases between them. Germline V gene lookup returns CDR1 ENHRY and CDR2 SYGVKD. This CDR3 contains 14 residues. The CDR3 DNA follows: TGTGCCATCAGTGAGAGGGGGGCCCGGACTGAAGCTTTCTTT. Translating it yields CAISERGARTEAFF.

This clone has only one observation. The chain couples TRBV7-2 to TRBJ1-4, with D possibly being TRBD1 (5 bases). V lost 3 bases, J lost 7 bases, and 9 bases lay in between. The CDR3 totals 13 residues. The germline CDR1 and CDR2 sequences are SGHTA and FQGNSA. This CDR3 reads CASSFQGFEKLFF. CDR3 sequence (DNA): TGTGCCAGCAGCTTCCAGGGTTTTGAAAAACTGTTTTTT.

This clone was picked up a small number of times. This chain uses TRBV19 with TRBJ1-4; D ambiguous. The CDR3 is 16 amino acids. CDR1 is LNHDA and CDR2 is SQIVND in the germline V gene (reference sequence). V shed 4 bases and J shed 0 bases, with 12 bases lying between them. The CDR3 bases are TGTGCCAGTAGTAGAGGTCCCTTCGCAACTAATGAAAAACTGTTTTTT. Amino acids: CASSRGPFATNEKLFF.

The chain combines TRBV27 with TRBJ1-5; maybe TRBD1 (5 bases). Trimming shortened V by 0 bases and J by 4 bases, and 10 bases separated the two germline ends. The CDR3 consists of 15 residues. Germline-derived CDR1 and CDR2 are MNHEY and SMNVEV (reference sequence). The CDR3 nucleotides are TGTGCCAGCAGTTTATCGGGGGGGTGGAATCAGCCCCAGCATTTT. Translated, it gives CASSLSGGWNQPQHF.

This clone was found a few times. The chain links TRBV5-6 to TRBJ2-7; 11 nucleotides match TRBD1. The CDR3 consists of 16 residues. CDR1 is SGHDT, CDR2 YYEEEE, per germline. V shed 0 bases and J 4 bases; nucleotides not matched to a gene: 6. CDR3 residues: CASSLAGTGGLYEQYF. In DNA form, the CDR3 reads TGTGCCAGCAGCTTGGCCGGGACAGGGGGTCTTTACGAGCAGTACTTC. Variable domain in full (rest from reference TRBV5-6 and TRBJ2-7): DAGVTQSPTHLIKTRGQQVTLRCSPKSGHDTVSWYQQALGQGPQFIFQYYEEEERQRGNFPDRFSGHQFPNYSSELNVNALLLGDSALYLCASSLAGTGGLYEQYFGPGTRLTVT.

V is TRBV28 and J is TRBJ2-3; 12 bases match TRBD1. CDR1 and CDR2 from the germline V gene are MDHEN and SYDVKM. V trimming: 5 bases; J trimming: 4 bases; junction bases outside the gene matches: 1. The CDR3 contains 14 residues. CDR3 region: CASSGDRGPDTQYF. CDR3 DNA sequence: TGTGCCAGCAGTGGGGACAGGGGGCCAGATACGCAGTATTTT.

The chain uses TRBV7-6 and TRBJ2-3; D unresolved. The CDR3 length is 16 residues. Looked up from germline, CDR1 is SGHVS and CDR2 is FNYEAQ. V was cut by 1 base and J by 0 bases, with 11 bases left in between. CDR3 amino acids: CASSLVSQSSTDTQYF. DNA of the CDR3: TGTGCCAGCAGCTTAGTGTCCCAGTCCAGCACAGATACGCAGTATTTT.

The chain is built from TRBV30 and TRBJ2-6, with 10 positions matching TRBD1. There are 21 residues in the CDR3. Germline CDR1 is GTSNPN and CDR2 is SVGIG (reference sequence). V was pared by 0 bases and J by 3 bases, with 17 bases of the junction left unmatched. CDR3 sequence (DNA): TGTGCCTGGAGTGTAGAGTTGATGCTTTCGGACAGGGGGGATGGGGCCAACGTCCTGACTTTC. Protein sequence: CAWSVELMLSDRGDGANVLTF.

V gene TRBV6-5 combines with J gene TRBJ2-7; D is uncertain. The length of the CDR3 is 13 residues. With 2 bases removed from V and 2 bases from J, the gap between germline ends came to 7 bases. Germline CDR1 and CDR2: MNHEY and SVGAGI. For the CDR3, the DNA is TGTGCCAGCAGTTACAACAGAGCCTACGAGCAGTACTTC. Amino acid sequence: CASSYNRAYEQYF.